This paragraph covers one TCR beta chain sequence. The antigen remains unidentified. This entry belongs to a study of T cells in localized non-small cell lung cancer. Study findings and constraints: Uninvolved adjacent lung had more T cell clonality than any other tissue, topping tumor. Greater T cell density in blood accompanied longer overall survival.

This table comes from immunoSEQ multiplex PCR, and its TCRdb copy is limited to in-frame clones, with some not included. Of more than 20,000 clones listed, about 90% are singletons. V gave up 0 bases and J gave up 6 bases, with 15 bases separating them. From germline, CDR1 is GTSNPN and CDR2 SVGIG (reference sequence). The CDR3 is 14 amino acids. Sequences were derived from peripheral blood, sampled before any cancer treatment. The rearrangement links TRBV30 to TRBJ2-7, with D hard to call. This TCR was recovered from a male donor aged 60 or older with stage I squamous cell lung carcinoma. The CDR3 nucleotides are TGTGCCTGGAGTGTCCGGCAACTCTTGGCCGAGCAGTACTTC. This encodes CAWSVRQLLAEQYF.